The 32 T cell receptor beta chains listed next were all sequenced from one sample in a study of regulatory T cells in long-lasting Graves disease. Time point indicated: persistent/refractory GD, antithyroid drugs over 5 years with positive TRAb. There was RNA extracted from PBMCs, and the TCR library was made from it. Library construction for TCR beta used iRepertoire HTBI primers and Arm-PCR of CDR3 regions. Each CDR3 protein is one row after TCRdb ran MiXCR on the multiplex PCR reads. Among 700,000 or so distinct CDR3 sequences listed, roughly 30% were seen once. This material consisted of peripheral blood mononuclear cells (PBMCs), taken when the disease was refractory, from a patient treated with antithyroid drugs. All receptors derive from a female donor with Graves disease.

This clonotype has only a few counts. The rearrangement joins TRBV7-4 to TRBJ2-7; D is perhaps TRBD1 (5 bases). CDR1 is SGHVT and CDR2 is SQSDAQ in the germline V gene. CDR3 length: 15 residues. Trimming pared 1 base from V and 4 bases from J, leaving 14 bases between. The CDR3 sequence: CASSLVGAKRYEQYF. The CDR3 coding sequence is TGTGCCAGCAGCTTAGTTGGGGCGAAGAGGTACGAGCAGTACTTC.

This clonotype has just a few counts. The chain links TRBV25-1 to TRBJ2-5, with D tentatively TRBD2 (6 bases). Germline values: CDR1 MGHDK, CDR2 SYGVNS. Trimming removed 4 bases at V and 5 bases at J, with 17 bases between. This CDR3 comprises 15 residues. The CDR3 sequence: CASSGRAREEETQYF. For the CDR3, the DNA is TGTGCCAGCAGTGGAAGGGCGCGGGAAGAGGAGACCCAGTACTTC.

The table lists this clonotype with many counts. This chain uses TRBV6-1 with TRBJ2-7, with 11 nucleotides matching TRBD2. Losses at the gene ends were 11 bases for V and 6 bases for J; bases not matched to a gene: 12. The CDR3 consists of 14 residues. Per the germline V gene, CDR1 is MNHNS and CDR2 is SASEGT. CDR3 coding DNA: TGTGCCTCGCAACGAGGGACTAGCGGTGTCGAGCAGTACTTC. It yields the protein CASQRGTSGVEQYF.

This clonotype was seen more than once but under ten times. As DNA, the CDR3 is TGTGCCAGCAGTTTTAGGGTGGGGCAGCCCCAGCATTTT. It is translated as CASSFRVGQPQHF. This chain links TRBV12-3 or TRBV12-4 with TRBJ1-5, with D unresolved. Trimming shortened V by 3 bases and J by 7 bases, and 10 bases separated the two germline ends. The CDR3 extends over 13 amino acids.

This clonotype was counted between two and nine times. DNA for the CDR3: TGTGCCAGCTTTCAGGCGGCAGAGCAGACCCAGTACTTC. Amino acids: CASFQAAEQTQYF. The chain joins TRBV7-9 to TRBJ2-5; D is unresolved. The CDR3 has 13 residues. Germline CDR1 and CDR2: SEHNR and FQNEAQ (reference sequence). The V end was cut by 8 bases, the J end by 6 bases, with 16 bases between.

This sequence joins TRBV19 and TRBJ2-5; D assignment may be TRBD1 or TRBD2 (7 bases each). V gave up 7 bases and J gave up 3 bases, with 18 bases separating them. This CDR3 spans 15 amino acids. Per the germline V gene, CDR1 is LNHDA and CDR2 is SQIVND (reference sequence). CDR3 nucleotides: TGTGCCAGTACCGTGGGCGGGGGACAGAAAGAGACCCAGTACTTC. It specifies CASTVGGGQKETQYF.

This clonotype was picked up many times. The gene calls are TRBV2 and TRBJ2-7; D unresolved. Germline CDR1 SNHLY, CDR2 FYNNEI. V lost 6 bases to trimming and J lost 3 bases, with 9 bases between them. CDR3 length: 12 residues. CDR3 sequence reads: CASSLLVYEQYF. CDR3 DNA sequence: TGTGCCAGCAGCTTACTCGTCTACGAGCAGTACTTC.

In this sample, this clonotype turned up a few times. The V gene is TRBV5-6, the J gene TRBJ1-5; TRBD1 aligns across 10 bases. Germline CDR1 reads SGHDT; CDR2 reads YYEEEE. Trimming at V came to 4 bases and at J to 5 bases, leaving 3 bases not matched to a gene. The CDR3 loop spans 14 amino acids. This chain's CDR3 is CASSLGQGDQPQHF. The CDR3 nucleotides are TGTGCCAGCAGCCTTGGACAGGGGGATCAGCCCCAGCATTTT.

This chain connects TRBV6-5 to TRBJ1-5; 8 positions match TRBD1. This CDR3 is built from 18 residues. V gave up 4 bases and J gave up 4 bases; unmatched junction bases: 15. CDR1 MNHEY and CDR2 SVGAGI come from the germline V gene. CDR3 nucleotide sequence: TGTGCCAGCAGTTGGTCACAGCCACAGGGGGTTTTGAATCAGCCCCAGCATTTT. This encodes CASSWSQPQGVLNQPQHF.

This clonotype was detected only a few times. The chain couples TRBV29-1 to TRBJ1-4; D ambiguous. CDR1 is SQVTM and CDR2 is ANQGSEA in the germline V gene. The CDR3 totals 11 residues. Trimming cost V 7 bases and J 8 bases, with 11 bases left between them. CDR3 bases: TGCAGCGCCGGGCGAGGCGAAAAACTGTTTTTT. The encoded protein is CSAGRGEKLFF. Combining the CDR3 with reference TRBV29-1 and TRBJ1-4 gives the whole variable domain SAVISQKPSRDICQRGTSLTIQCQVDSQVTMMFWYRQQPGQSLTLIATANQGSEATYESGFVIDKFPISRPNLTFSTLTVSNMSPEDSSIYLCSAGRGEKLFFGSGTQLSVL.

This clonotype was seen more than once but under ten times. The chain recombines TRBV5-1 with TRBJ2-7, with D perhaps assigned TRBD1 or TRBD2 (5 bases each). Germline CDR1 SGHRS, CDR2 YFSETQ. This CDR3 is 15 amino acids long. V lost 4 bases, J lost 5 bases, and 19 bases lay in between. CDR3 bases: TGCGCCAGCAGCCTACTCGGGGCGAGGGAACACGAGCAGTACTTC. The encoded protein is CASSLLGAREHEQYF.

Details on this clonotype: Mismatch with germline at one junction end may stem from a read error. This chain uses TRBV12-3 or TRBV12-4 with TRBJ2-2; weak D call: TRBD2 (5 bases). This CDR3 is built from 15 residues. DNA of the CDR3: TGTGCCAGCAGTTTTGGTGGTCTAGCCCCCGGGGAGCTGTCTTTT. Its translation: CASSFGGLAPGELSF.

V gene TRBV30 combines with J gene TRBJ1-1; maybe TRBD1 (5 bases). There are 14 residues in the CDR3. The germline CDR1 and CDR2 sequences are GTSNPN and SVGIG (reference sequence). Trimming shortened V by 2 bases and J by 6 bases, and 16 bases separated the two germline ends. The CDR3 protein is CAWSYGGTVAEAFF. The CDR3 nucleotides read TGTGCCTGGAGTTACGGGGGGACGGTCGCTGAAGCTTTCTTT.

This clonotype has just a few counts. The chain uses TRBV10-3 and TRBJ1-2; D uncertain. This CDR3 region has 12 residues. Per the germline V gene, CDR1 is ENHRY and CDR2 is SYGVKD. Trimming left V 2 bases short and J 6 bases short, with 7 bases between. CDR3 residues: CAISEPGHGYTF. The CDR3, as DNA: TGTGCCATCAGTGAGCCGGGCCATGGCTACACCTTC.

This clonotype has just a few counts. The chain is built from TRBV20-1 and TRBJ2-7; D is tentatively TRBD1 or TRBD2 (6 bases each). Germline V gene lookup returns CDR1 DFQATT and CDR2 SNEGSKA (reference sequence). Trimming left V 5 bases short and J 7 bases short, with 21 bases between. This CDR3 is built from 14 residues. As DNA, the CDR3 is TGCAGTGCTCCAAAGGGGGGCCCGGGCGGGGAGCAGTACTTC. Translating it yields CSAPKGGPGGEQYF.

This clonotype was counted at least ten times. V usage is TRBV2 and J usage is TRBJ1-5; tentatively, D is TRBD1 (6 bases). Germline V gene lookup returns CDR1 SNHLY and CDR2 FYNNEI. The CDR3 is 15 residues long. V was clipped by 6 bases and J by 2 bases, with 14 bases between them. The CDR3 nucleotides are TGTGCCAGCAGCAGCAGGGGTTTTGGCAATCAGCCCCAGCATTTT. Its translation: CASSSRGFGNQPQHF.

This chain uses TRBV6-1 with TRBJ1-4, with 9 bases that match TRBD1. Germline lookup yields CDR1 MNHNS and CDR2 SASEGT. CDR3 size: 15 residues. Trimming took 6 bases from V and 10 from J; bases not matched to a gene: 12. The chain's CDR3 is CASRPERQGVGKLFF. CDR3 coding DNA: TGTGCCAGCAGACCCGAAAGACAGGGGGTGGGAAAACTGTTTTTT.

This clonotype was recorded a few times. The chain is built from TRBV19 and TRBJ1-1; 7 bases agree with TRBD1. Germline-derived CDR1 and CDR2 are LNHDA and SQIVND (reference sequence). The CDR3 is made up of 13 amino acids. V was clipped by 4 bases and J by 5 bases; unmatched bases: 4. The CDR3 region is CASSTTGRTEAFF. Here the CDR3 DNA reads TGTGCCAGTAGTACGACAGGGAGGACTGAAGCTTTCTTT.

This clonotype was detected a few times. This chain links TRBV20-1 with TRBJ1-5; possibly TRBD1 for D (6 bases). The CDR3 extends over 14 amino acids. Between the trimmed V and J ends, which lost 6 bases and 6 bases, there was a span of 18 bases. The V gene's germline CDR1 is DFQATT and CDR2 SNEGSKA (reference sequence). The CDR3: CSAAGHGEGQPQHF. The CDR3 nucleotides are TGCAGTGCAGCGGGACACGGGGAGGGTCAGCCCCAGCATTTT.

The CDR3 here is CSVASGGSTEAFF. Here the CDR3 DNA reads TGCAGCGTTGCCTCAGGGGGGTCGACTGAAGCTTTCTTT. The V and J genes are TRBV29-1 and TRBJ1-1; 7 bases map to TRBD1. CDR3 size: 13 residues. Losses at the gene ends were 4 bases for V and 5 bases for J; bases not matched to a gene: 7. The germline V gene has CDR1 SQVTM and CDR2 ANQGSEA.

The chain has TRBV10-3 and TRBJ1-1; weak D call: TRBD1 (5 bases). CDR1 and CDR2 (germline): ENHRY, SYGVKD. This CDR3 spans 12 amino acids. V was shortened by 6 bases and J by 4 bases, with 9 bases between the two germline ends. This CDR3 reads CAISGGVTEAFF. The CDR3 bases are TGTGCCATCAGCGGAGGGGTCACTGAAGCTTTCTTT.

This clonotype was detected ten times or more. J is TRBJ1-5 and V is TRBV6-1, with D hard to call. Per the germline V gene, CDR1 is MNHNS and CDR2 is SASEGT. The CDR3 length is 15 residues. V gave up 8 bases and J gave up 0 bases, with 14 bases separating them. CDR3: CASQGNGDSNQPQHF. The CDR3, as DNA: TGTGCCAGCCAAGGGAACGGCGATAGCAATCAGCCCCAGCATTTT.

V and J are TRBV6-2 or TRBV6-3 and TRBJ2-5; 8 positions match TRBD1. Germline loops: CDR1 MNHEY, CDR2 SVGEGT. The CDR3 runs 16 residues. The J segment lost 1 base and the V segment lost 4 bases, leaving 8 bases of the junction unmatched. CDR3 coding DNA: TGTGCCAGCAGTTTTGGGACAGGAGGGTCCCAAGAGACCCAGTACTTC. Translating gives CASSFGTGGSQETQYF.

The chain joins TRBV19 to TRBJ2-5; the match to TRBD2 covers 15 bases. The germline gives CDR1 LNHDA, CDR2 SQIVND (reference sequence). This CDR3 contains 16 residues. V lost 3 bases and J lost 4; bases outside the gene matches: 3. This CDR3 reads CASSMGLAGGRETQYF. CDR3 nucleotide sequence: TGTGCCAGTAGTATGGGACTAGCGGGAGGACGAGAGACCCAGTACTTC.

This clonotype has a single count. The chain is built from TRBV5-8 and TRBJ1-1; unclear D gene. The V and J ends lost 0 bases and 6 bases respectively, with 15 bases between them. Per the germline V gene, CDR1 is SGHTS and CDR2 is YDEGEE. The CDR3 runs to 15 residues. CDR3: CASSLALLKNAEAFF. The CDR3 bases are TGTGCCAGCAGCTTGGCCCTACTCAAAAACGCTGAAGCTTTCTTT.

V and J are TRBV10-3 and TRBJ1-6; TRBD1 matches 8 bases. Germline assignment: CDR1 ENHRY and CDR2 SYGVKD. The CDR3 has 16 residues. Losses at the gene ends were 4 bases for V and 7 bases for J; bases not matched to a gene: 9. Here the CDR3 reads CAISGVGQGRNSPLHF. CDR3 nucleotide sequence: TGTGCCATCAGTGGCGTCGGACAGGGACGAAATTCACCCCTCCACTTT.

The gene calls are TRBV30 and TRBJ2-2; D unresolved. The CDR3 has 13 amino acids. The V gene's germline CDR1 is GTSNPN and CDR2 SVGIG (reference sequence). V lost 1 base, J lost 7 bases, and 10 bases lay in between. The CDR3 reads CAWSAARSGELFF. Written as DNA, the CDR3 is TGTGCCTGGAGTGCAGCCAGGAGCGGGGAGCTGTTTTTT. The full variable domain, in which reference TRBV30 and TRBJ2-2 provide the parts outside the CDR3, is SQTIHQWPATLVQPVGSPLSLECTVEGTSNPNLYWYRQAAGRGLQLLFYSVGIGQISSEVPQNLSASRPQDRQFILSSKKLLLSDSGFYLCAWSAARSGELFFGEGSRLTVL.

This clonotype was counted a few times. The chain links TRBV10-3 to TRBJ1-1, with D possibly TRBD1 on 5 matching bases. Germline V gene data show CDR1 as ENHRY and CDR2 as SYGVKD. This CDR3 has 13 residues. V lost 11 bases and J lost 1, with 14 bases in between. CDR3 sequence: CASREGWNTEAFF. CDR3 coding DNA: TGTGCCTCCAGGGAGGGCTGGAACACTGAAGCTTTCTTT.

A remark on this clonotype: This sequence may be a read error, since a much larger clone differs from it by one base. The V gene is TRBV12-3 or TRBV12-4, the J gene TRBJ1-1; a weak D match, TRBD1 (5 bases). This CDR3 region has 14 residues. Here the CDR3 reads CASTWTTEGPEASF. CDR3 sequence (DNA): TGTGCCAGCACTTGGACAACGGAGGGACCTGAAGCTTCCTTT.

V is TRBV28 and J is TRBJ2-7; 11 positions match TRBD2. CDR1 and CDR2 from the germline V gene are MDHEN and SYDVKM. J was trimmed by 8 bases and V by 2 bases; bases with no gene match: 2. CDR3 length equals 13 residues. In DNA, the CDR3 is TGTGCCAGCAGTTTAACTAGCGGGAGAAAGCAGTACTTC. It specifies CASSLTSGRKQYF.

This clonotype was counted a few times. The chain employs TRBV19 and TRBJ1-2; weak D call: TRBD1 (6 bases). The CDR3 has 17 amino acids. V shed 8 bases and J shed 1 base, with 23 bases lying between them. The germline V gene has CDR1 LNHDA and CDR2 SQIVND (reference sequence). CDR3 nucleotide sequence: TGTGCCAGTGCGCCCGTGGACAGCACGTGCCTTAACTATGGCTACACCTTC. Amino acids: CASAPVDSTCLNYGYTF. The complete variable domain, with remaining parts taken from reference TRBV19 and TRBJ1-2, reads DGGITQSPKYLFRKEGQNVTLSCEQNLNHDAMYWYRQDPGQGLRLIYYSQIVNDFQKGDIAEGYSVSREKKESFPLTVTSAQKNPTAFYLCASAPVDSTCLNYGYTFGSGTRLTVV.

This clonotype has only a few counts. The rearrangement links TRBV6-2 or TRBV6-3 to TRBJ1-5, with D hard to call. The germline V gene has CDR1 MNHEY and CDR2 SVGEGT. The CDR3 spans 14 residues. Deletions cut 10 bases from V and 2 bases from J, with 15 bases between. The CDR3 is CATLLGEGNQPQHF. The CDR3, as DNA: TGTGCCACCCTACTGGGCGAGGGCAATCAGCCCCAGCATTTT.